There are a few counts of the clone carrying this T cell receptor beta chain. Its cognate antigen is unknown. Focal radiation with ipilimumab CTLA-4 blockade was given to patients with chemo-refractory metastatic non-small-cell lung cancer. The data derive from a study of radiotherapy plus CTLA-4 blockade in lung cancer. Study details: Objective responses arose in approximately 19% of patients, and 31% experienced disease control. Study-level findings and limits: Among blood TCR repertoires after radiotherapy plus ipilimumab, tumor-derived clones expanded. Strongest reported response predictors: early blood clone changes and post-radiation interferon-beta.

Germline V gives CDR1 MNHNS, CDR2 SASEGT. The CDR3 contains 14 residues. Trimming took off 7 bases at V and 8 bases at J, with 20 bases between the two ends. Sequenced by immunoSEQ multiplex PCR; TCRdb stores in-frame clones only, minus some. The table shows around 70,000 clones, with more than 75% occurring only once. The material was peripheral blood, obtained from a patient treated with radiotherapy plus ipilimumab. V and J are TRBV6-1 and TRBJ1-1; D possibly corresponds to TRBD1 (5 bases). The receptor was derived from a human donor with non-small cell lung cancer that progressed on radiotherapy plus ipilimumab. CDR3 in DNA: TGTGCCAGCAAATTGGAACTAGACAGAAACGAAGCTTTCTTT. Translated, it gives CASKLELDRNEAFF.